Listed here are 13 T cell receptor beta chains from one sample, sequenced in a study of a mutant IDH1 vaccine in newly diagnosed glioma. Described time point: week 35, safety follow-up. The study gave 300 ug of mutant IDH1 20-mer peptide per vaccine dose, with topical imiquimod. The antigens of these receptors remain unknown. Sequenced by immunoSEQ multiplex PCR; TCRdb stores in-frame clones only, minus some. This table holds tens of thousands of clones, about 73% found once. Specimen: PBMCs, collected from a glioma patient whose treatment included an IDH1 peptide vaccine. These receptors originate from a man aged 45-60 years with glioma.

This clone was seen more than once but under ten times. The rearrangement links TRBV30 to TRBJ1-1; 10 bases are shared with TRBD1. Trimming took 5 bases from V and 6 from J; bases not matched to a gene: 6. Germline-derived CDR1 and CDR2 are GTSNPN and SVGIG (reference sequence). The CDR3 has 13 residues. CDR3 region: CAWAGQGVAEAFF. In DNA, the CDR3 is TGTGCCTGGGCCGGACAGGGGGTGGCTGAAGCTTTCTTT. The full variable domain, completed using reference TRBV30 and TRBJ1-1, is SQTIHQWPATLVQPVGSPLSLECTVEGTSNPNLYWYRQAAGRGLQLLFYSVGIGQISSEVPQNLSASRPQDRQFILSSKKLLLSDSGFYLCAWAGQGVAEAFFGQGTRLTVV.

The V and J genes are TRBV6-1 and TRBJ2-4; 9 bases line up with TRBD1. V was clipped by 7 bases and J by 6 bases; unmatched bases: 10. Germline V gene sequence: CDR1 MNHNS, CDR2 SASEGT. The CDR3 runs 15 residues. This CDR3 is CASISSGTGSNIQYF. CDR3 nucleotide sequence: TGTGCCAGCATATCCTCCGGGACAGGGTCAAACATTCAGTACTTC.

In this sample, this clone turned up once. The CDR3 DNA sequence: TGCGCCAGCAGCTTGGAAGCGGGGGCCATCCTACAGACCCAGTACTTC. Translating gives CASSLEAGAILQTQYF. V usage is TRBV5-1 and J usage is TRBJ2-5, with 8 bases aligning to TRBD2. The CDR3 consists of 16 residues. From germline, CDR1 is SGHRS and CDR2 YFSETQ. V gave up 0 bases and J gave up 6 bases; unmatched junction bases: 10. The full variable domain, its missing parts supplied by reference TRBV5-1 and TRBJ2-5, is KAGVTQTPRYLIKTRGQQVTLSCSPISGHRSVSWYQQTPGQGLQFLFEYFSETQRNKGNFPGRFSGRQFSNSRSEMNVSTLELGDSALYLCASSLEAGAILQTQYFGPGTRLLVL.

This chain connects TRBV5-8 to TRBJ2-5; TRBD1 or TRBD2 may be the D gene (6 bases each). The CDR3 extends over 16 amino acids. V lost 0 bases and J lost 2, with 14 bases in between. Per germline, CDR1 SGHTS and CDR2 YDEGEE. As DNA, the CDR3 is TGTGCCAGCAGCTTGGGGGGGCGAGGGACTCAAGAGACCCAGTACTTC. As protein: CASSLGGRGTQETQYF.

This chain connects TRBV10-3 to TRBJ2-3; D tentatively fits TRBD1 or TRBD2 (6 bases each). CDR3 size: 15 residues. From germline, CDR1 is ENHRY and CDR2 SYGVKD. The V and J ends lost 4 bases and 3 bases respectively, with 14 bases between them. The CDR3 DNA is TGTGCCATCAGTGGCTCCCTAGGGGGGACAGATACGCAGTATTTT. Translated, it gives CAISGSLGGTDTQYF.

The V gene is TRBV19, the J gene TRBJ1-1; D call uncertain. Trimming took off 3 bases at V and 1 base at J, with 3 bases between the two ends. The CDR3 covers 12 residues. The germline CDR1 and CDR2 sequences are LNHDA and SQIVND (reference sequence). The CDR3 DNA reads TGTGCCAGTAGTATGCAGAACACTGAAGCTTTCTTT. This sequence encodes CASSMQNTEAFF.

This clone was counted only a few times. The chain joins TRBV12-5 to TRBJ1-1, with D perhaps TRBD1 (5 bases). The length of the CDR3 is 13 residues. V gave up 7 bases and J gave up 6 bases, with 15 bases separating them. CDR1 and CDR2 (germline): LGHNT, FRNRAP. CDR3 amino acids: CASAPLGDAEAFF. For the CDR3, the DNA is TGTGCTAGTGCCCCTCTTGGGGACGCTGAAGCTTTCTTT.

This chain connects TRBV28 to TRBJ1-1; tentatively, D is TRBD1 (6 bases). The CDR3 length is 15 residues. Trimming took 8 bases from V and 0 from J, leaving 16 bases between them. Germline-derived CDR1 and CDR2 are MDHEN and SYDVKM. In DNA, the CDR3 is TGTGCCAGCCCCCCAGTCGGACAGATGAACACTGAAGCTTTCTTT. Protein product: CASPPVGQMNTEAFF.

The gene calls are TRBV6-5 and TRBJ2-7; 9 bases map to TRBD1. The length of the CDR3 is 15 residues. The V segment lost 6 bases and the J segment 2 bases; nucleotides outside the gene matches: 8. The germline CDR1 and CDR2 sequences are MNHEY and SVGAGI. In nucleotides, the CDR3 is TGTGCCAGCAGCTGGGACAGGGACGCAGCCTACGAGCAGTACTTC. It codes for CASSWDRDAAYEQYF.

This clone was found a few times. The CDR3 here is CASGLDRGSKTQYF. CDR3 DNA: TGTGCTAGTGGTTTGGACAGGGGGTCGAAGACCCAGTACTTC. This chain joins TRBV12-5 and TRBJ2-5, with TRBD1 matching over 8 bases. CDR3 size: 14 residues. The ends lost 1 base at V and 6 bases at J; junction bases unmatched: 4. Per germline, CDR1 LGHNT and CDR2 FRNRAP.

The sample holds one count of this clone. The chain recombines TRBV4-3 with TRBJ2-1; 10 bases agree with TRBD2. CDR1 LGHNA and CDR2 YSLEER come from the germline V gene. V dropped 0 bases and J dropped 7; count of bases not matched to a gene: 12. The CDR3 is 18 residues long. The CDR3 nucleotides are TGCGCCAGCAGCCAAGAATATTTTCAGCGGGGGGGCCGGAATGAGCAGTTCTTC. This sequence encodes CASSQEYFQRGGRNEQFF.

The chain carries TRBV19 and TRBJ1-5; 7 nucleotides agree with TRBD1. This CDR3 spans 15 amino acids. V was pared by 5 bases and J by 3 bases, with 7 bases of the junction left unmatched. The germline V gene encodes CDR1 LNHDA and CDR2 SQIVND (reference sequence). The CDR3, as DNA: TGTGCCAGTAGTCCCCAGACAGGGCTCAATCAGCCCCAGCATTTT. Its translation: CASSPQTGLNQPQHF.

This rearrangement joins TRBV30 to TRBJ2-1; 7 bases align to TRBD1. CDR1 is GTSNPN, CDR2 SVGIG, per germline (reference sequence). The CDR3 consists of 15 residues. V was pared by 3 bases and J by 0 bases, with 5 bases of the junction left unmatched. The CDR3 reads CAWSRQGSSYNEQFF. CDR3 DNA sequence: TGTGCCTGGAGCAGACAGGGAAGCTCCTACAATGAGCAGTTCTTC.